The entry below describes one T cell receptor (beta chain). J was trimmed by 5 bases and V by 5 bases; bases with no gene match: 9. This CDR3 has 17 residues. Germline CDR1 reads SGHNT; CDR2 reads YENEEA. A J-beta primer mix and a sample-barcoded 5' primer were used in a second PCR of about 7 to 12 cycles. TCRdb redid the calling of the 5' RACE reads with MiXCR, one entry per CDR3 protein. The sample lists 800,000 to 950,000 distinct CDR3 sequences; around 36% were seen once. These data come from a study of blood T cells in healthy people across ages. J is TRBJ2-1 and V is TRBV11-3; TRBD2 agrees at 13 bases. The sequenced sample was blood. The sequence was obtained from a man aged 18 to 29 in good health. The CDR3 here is CASSPRTSGGPNNEQFF. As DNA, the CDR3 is TGTGCCAGCAGCCCCCGGACTAGCGGGGGCCCTAACAATGAGCAGTTCTTC.